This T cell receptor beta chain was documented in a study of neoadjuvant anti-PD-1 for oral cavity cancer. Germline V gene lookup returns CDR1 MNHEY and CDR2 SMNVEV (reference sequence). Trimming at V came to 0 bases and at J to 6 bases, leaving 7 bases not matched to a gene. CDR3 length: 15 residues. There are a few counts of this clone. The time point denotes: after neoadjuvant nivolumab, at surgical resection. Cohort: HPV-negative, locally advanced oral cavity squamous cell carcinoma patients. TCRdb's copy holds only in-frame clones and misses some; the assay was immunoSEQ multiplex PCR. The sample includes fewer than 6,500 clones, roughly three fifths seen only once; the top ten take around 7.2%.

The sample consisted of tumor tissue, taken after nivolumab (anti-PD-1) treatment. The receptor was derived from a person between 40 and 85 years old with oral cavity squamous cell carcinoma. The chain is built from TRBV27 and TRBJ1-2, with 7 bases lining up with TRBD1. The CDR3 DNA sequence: TGTGCCAGCAGTTTATCCTTAGGGGGCGCGAATGGCTACACCTTC. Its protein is CASSLSLGGANGYTF.